This TCR beta chain was identified in a study of T cell changes during pregnancy in multiple sclerosis. V was clipped by 6 bases and J by 7 bases; unmatched bases: 9. Per the germline V gene, CDR1 is MGHDK and CDR2 is SYGVNS. This CDR3 is built from 14 residues. This table comes from immunoSEQ multiplex PCR, and its TCRdb copy is limited to in-frame clones, with some not included. There are over 60,000 clones in the sample; roughly 91% occur only once, and around 0.7% lies in the top ten. The input for sequencing was peripheral blood, taken in the third trimester of pregnancy. V gene TRBV25-1 combines with J gene TRBJ1-5; 7 nucleotides line up with TRBD1. This clonotype was sampled from a female donor in good health, enrolled as a control in a pregnancy study. CDR3 protein: CASSDRVWGQPQHF. Written as DNA, the CDR3 is TGTGCCAGCAGCGACAGGGTTTGGGGGCAGCCCCAGCATTTT. Filled out from reference TRBV25-1 and TRBJ1-5, the complete variable domain reads EADIYQTPRYLVIGTGKKITLECSQTMGHDKMYWYQQDPGMELHLIHYSYGVNSTEKGDLSSESTVSRIRTEHFPLTLESARPSHTSQYLCASSDRVWGQPQHFGDGTRLSIL.